This T cell receptor beta chain stems from a study of coeliac disease. The wider study: Disease groups: newly diagnosed active, refractory type I, gluten-free-diet controlled.

The CDR3 is 15 amino acids. V gave up 0 bases and J gave up 3 bases; unmatched junction bases: 4. Germline V gives CDR1 SGHRS, CDR2 YFSETQ. Study-level results: Active celiac intraepithelial and lamina propria samples had lower TRB and TRG clonality than control samples.

This clone was seen a handful of times. What it recognizes is unknown. The protocol was immunoSEQ multiplex PCR, while the TCRdb copy is restricted to in-frame clones and leaves out a portion. The sample has over 5,500 clones, approximately 66% seen once. The source is a man aged 45-60 years with active celiac disease. V usage is TRBV5-1 and J usage is TRBJ2-5, with TRBD1 matching over 8 bases. What was sequenced was lamina propria lymphocytes from the gut. The CDR3 coding sequence is TGCGCCAGCAGCTTGGGTGGGACAGGAGAAGAGACCCAGTACTTC. Protein sequence: CASSLGGTGEETQYF.